This TCR beta chain derives from a study of blood T cells in healthy people across ages. Sample-barcoded 5' priming and a J-beta primer mix drove a second PCR of about 6 to 11 cycles. TCRdb analysed the 5' RACE reads with MiXCR anew, one entry per CDR3 protein. Found here are about 1.4 million distinct CDR3 sequences, approximately 59% of them singletons; the top ten hold 6.5% to 8%. V lost 0 bases to trimming and J lost 0 bases, with 12 bases between them. CDR3 size: 17 residues. CDR1 is MNHEY and CDR2 is SMNVEV in the germline V gene (reference sequence). This clonotype was seen only once. The TCR comes from a man aged 18-30 years in good health. The sample taken for sequencing was blood. J is TRBJ2-1 and V is TRBV27, with D perhaps matching TRBD2 (6 bases). The CDR3 DNA sequence: TGTGCCAGCAGTTTATCTGCTAGCGAGAACTCCTACAATGAGCAGTTCTTC. The encoded protein is CASSLSASENSYNEQFF.